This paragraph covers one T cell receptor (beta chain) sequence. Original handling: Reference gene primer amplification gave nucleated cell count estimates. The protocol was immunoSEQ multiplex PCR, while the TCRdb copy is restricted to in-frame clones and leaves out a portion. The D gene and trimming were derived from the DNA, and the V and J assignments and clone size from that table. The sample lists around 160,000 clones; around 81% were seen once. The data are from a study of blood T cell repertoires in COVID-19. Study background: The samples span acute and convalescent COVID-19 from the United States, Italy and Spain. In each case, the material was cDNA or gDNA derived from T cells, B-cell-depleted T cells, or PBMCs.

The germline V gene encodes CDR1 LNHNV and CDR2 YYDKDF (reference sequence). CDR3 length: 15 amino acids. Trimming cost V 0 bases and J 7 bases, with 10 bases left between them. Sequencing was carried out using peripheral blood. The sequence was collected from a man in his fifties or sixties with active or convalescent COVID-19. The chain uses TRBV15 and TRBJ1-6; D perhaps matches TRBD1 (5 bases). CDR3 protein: CATSRERGLNSPLHF. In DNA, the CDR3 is TGTGCCACCAGCAGAGAAAGGGGCCTAAATTCACCCCTCCACTTT.